These 29 T cell receptor beta chains share one sample of origin, sequenced in a study of T-cell memory formation after mild COVID-19. TCRdb recomputed calls from the 5' RACE reads with MiXCR, one row per CDR3 protein. The sample holds 300,000 or so distinct CDR3 sequences; around 15% are singletons and the top ten take roughly 20%. The sequenced sample consisted of PBMCs or a T cell subset sorted from them (not recorded which). The receptors were sampled from a man between 18 and 35 years old who had mild COVID-19 (a few samples of this study predate the infection). Cell type and time point are not known.

This clonotype occurred many times. The chain uses TRBV6-1 and TRBJ2-1; D uncertain. Germline CDR1 is MNHNS and CDR2 is SASEGT. The CDR3 is made up of 14 amino acids. V was cut by 6 bases and J by 7 bases, with 16 bases left in between. The DNA of the CDR3 is TGTGCCAGCAGGGGCTCGCTTAGTGGGAATGAGCAGTTCTTC. Its protein product is CASRGSLSGNEQFF.

In its sample, this clonotype was seen a few times. The conserved final phenylalanine or tryptophan is absent from the CDR3, which likely points to a read error. It is unclear where the CDR3 begins or ends on the DNA, so no DNA is shown, and the CDR3 is as TCRdb lists it. This chain connects TRBV7-3 to TRBJ2-7; the table's D call, TRBD1, was not checked against the DNA. The length of the CDR3 is 9 amino acids, counting both ends. Germline CDR1 and CDR2: SGHTA and FQGTGA. The CDR3 here is CASTPYRIT.

This rearrangement joins TRBV9 to TRBJ1-1; D not resolved. Trimming stripped 0 bases from V and 4 bases from J, with 10 bases between. The germline CDR1 and CDR2 sequences are SGDLS and YYNGEE. The CDR3 sequence is 14 residues long. CDR3 nucleotides: TGTGCCAGCAGCGTAGCTGAGGCGGGCACTGAAGCTTTCTTT. Translating gives CASSVAEAGTEAFF. The full variable domain, completed using reference TRBV9 and TRBJ1-1, is DSGVTQTPKHLITATGQRVTLRCSPRSGDLSVYWYQQSLDQGLQFLIQYYNGEERAKGNILERFSAQQFPDLHSELNLSSLELGDSALYFCASSVAEAGTEAFFGQGTRLTVV.

This chain links TRBV10-2 with TRBJ1-6; possible D gene TRBD1, 6 bases. Between the trimmed V and J ends, which lost 3 bases and 8 bases, there was a span of 23 bases. The germline gives CDR1 WSHSY, CDR2 SAAADI. This CDR3 contains 18 residues. This CDR3 is CASSEPSTGLVLDSPLHF. The CDR3 DNA is TGCGCCAGCAGTGAACCGTCGACAGGCTTGGTCTTGGATTCACCCCTCCACTTT.

Only a few counts were recorded for this clonotype. The chain recombines TRBV29-1 with TRBJ2-5, with D uncertain. The CDR3 has 12 residues. The V gene lost 2 bases and the J gene lost 5 bases, with 9 bases spanning the gap. Germline lookup yields CDR1 SQVTM and CDR2 ANQGSEA. CDR3 in DNA: TGCAGCGTTGAACTGCAGGTGGAGACCCAGTACTTC. Its translation is CSVELQVETQYF.

This clonotype was counted many times. V gene TRBV5-1 combines with J gene TRBJ2-3; no reliable D call. Germline V CDR1 and CDR2: SGHRS, YFSETQ. The CDR3 length is 12 residues. The V end lost 0 bases, the J end lost 7 bases, and 6 bases lay between the germline ends. The DNA of the CDR3 is TGCGCCAGCAGCTTGGGACTCCATACGCAGTATTTT. The encoded protein is CASSLGLHTQYF.

This clonotype was detected only a few times. V usage is TRBV9 and J usage is TRBJ1-1; 7 nucleotides line up with TRBD1. Germline-derived CDR1 and CDR2 are SGDLS and YYNGEE. The CDR3 runs to 14 residues. The V gene end was trimmed by 3 bases and the J gene end by 4 bases; junction bases not matched to a gene: 6. The CDR3 DNA reads TGTGCCAGCAGCGCACAGGGGCTGGGCACTGAAGCTTTCTTT. Its protein product is CASSAQGLGTEAFF.

This clonotype turned up a few times. This chain uses TRBV12-3 or TRBV12-4 with TRBJ2-5, with D tentatively TRBD1 or TRBD2 (5 bases each). V was shortened by 5 bases and J by 3 bases, with 10 bases between the two germline ends. CDR3 size: 13 residues. The CDR3 spells CASSRDGEETQYF. In nucleotides, the CDR3 is TGTGCCAGCAGTAGGGACGGGGAAGAGACCCAGTACTTC.

The chain employs TRBV6-5 and TRBJ2-5; D gene uncertain. V lost 7 bases and J lost 7, with 10 bases in between. The CDR3 totals 11 residues. Germline values: CDR1 MNHEY, CDR2 SVGAGI. CDR3 in DNA: TGTGCCAGCACCTCGATCGGGACCCAGTACTTC. Protein sequence: CASTSIGTQYF.

This clonotype was counted a few times. The J gene is TRBJ2-3, the V gene TRBV7-6, with D perhaps assigned TRBD1 or TRBD2 (5 bases each). CDR1 and CDR2 from the germline V gene are SGHVS and FNYEAQ. This CDR3 has 14 residues. Trimming stripped 2 bases from V and 4 bases from J, with 10 bases between. The CDR3 region has the DNA TGTGCCAGCAGCTTACCCTCGGGGCCAGATACGCAGTATTTT. Amino acids: CASSLPSGPDTQYF.

This clonotype was seen a handful of times. The chain is built from TRBV11-2 and TRBJ2-3; 8 nucleotides align to TRBD2. CDR1 and CDR2 from the germline V gene are SGHAT and FQNNGV. The CDR3 is 17 amino acids. J gave up 0 bases and V 2 bases, and 7 bases lay outside the gene matches. The CDR3: CASSLSLTGGSTDTQYF. Here the CDR3 DNA reads TGTGCCAGCAGCTTATCCCTGACGGGGGGGAGCACAGATACGCAGTATTTT. Together with reference TRBV11-2 and TRBJ2-3, the CDR3 gives the full variable domain: EAGVAQSPRYKIIEKRQSVAFWCNPISGHATLYWYQQILGQGPKLLIQFQNNGVVDDSQLPKDRFSAERLKGVDSTLKIQPAKLEDSAVYLCASSLSLTGGSTDTQYFGPGTRLTVL.

The table lists this clonotype with many counts. The chain employs TRBV6-1 and TRBJ2-7; 7 bases match TRBD1. The CDR3 extends over 12 amino acids. J was trimmed by 5 bases and V by 8 bases; bases with no gene match: 6. CDR1 and CDR2 from the germline V gene are MNHNS and SASEGT. In nucleotides, the CDR3 is TGTGCCAGCCTCCTACAGGGGAACGAGCAGTACTTC. Its translation: CASLLQGNEQYF.

The chain joins TRBV13 to TRBJ1-1; possibly TRBD1 for D (5 bases). Germline V gives CDR1 PRHDT, CDR2 FYEKMQ (reference sequence). This CDR3 has 15 residues. The V gene lost 5 bases and the J gene lost 3 bases, with 16 bases spanning the gap. CDR3 in DNA: TGTGCCAGCAGCCAAGGCCAGGGCGAGTACACTGAAGCTTTCTTT. Translated: CASSQGQGEYTEAFF.

The chain couples TRBV5-1 to TRBJ2-5; TRBD2 agrees at 11 bases. Germline V gene sequence: CDR1 SGHRS, CDR2 YFSETQ. The CDR3 contains 15 residues. V trimming: 4 bases; J trimming: 2 bases; junction bases outside the gene matches: 4. The CDR3 region is CASSPTSGEQETQYF. DNA for the CDR3: TGCGCCAGCAGCCCGACTAGCGGGGAACAAGAGACCCAGTACTTC.

This clonotype was detected many times. The chain combines TRBV12-3 or TRBV12-4 with TRBJ2-5; 7 nucleotides agree with TRBD2. The CDR3 covers 14 residues. The V segment lost 8 bases and the J segment 5 bases; nucleotides outside the gene matches: 11. CDR3 loop: CASLFGGSGETQYF. The CDR3 DNA is TGTGCCAGCCTATTCGGGGGGTCGGGGGAGACCCAGTACTTC.

This clonotype was seen more than once but under ten times. V gene TRBV12-3 or TRBV12-4 combines with J gene TRBJ1-5, with D unclear. This CDR3 has 14 residues. V was pared by 10 bases and J by 3 bases, with 16 bases between. CDR3 DNA: TGTGCCACCTCGACCGCCCAGCCCAATCAGCCCCAGCATTTT. This encodes CATSTAQPNQPQHF.

The chain employs TRBV6-6 and TRBJ2-1; the match to TRBD2 covers 12 bases. The CDR3 spans 18 residues. With V trimmed by 0 bases and J by 9 bases, 12 bases remained unmatched. The germline gives CDR1 MNHNY, CDR2 SVGAGI (reference sequence). The CDR3: CASSYSRLAGARSGEQFF. CDR3 DNA: TGTGCCAGCAGTTACTCACGACTAGCGGGGGCAAGGTCGGGTGAGCAGTTCTTC.

This clonotype has more than one count but fewer than ten. The chain links TRBV20-1 to TRBJ2-3; tentatively, D is TRBD1 or TRBD2 (5 bases each). Germline values: CDR1 DFQATT, CDR2 SNEGSKA (reference sequence). The CDR3 totals 12 residues. The DNA of the CDR3 is TGCAGCTCGGGACCCGTCACAGATACGCAGTATTTT. Protein product: CSSGPVTDTQYF.

The rearrangement joins TRBV29-1 to TRBJ2-5; D not resolved. Per germline, CDR1 SQVTM and CDR2 ANQGSEA. V shed 6 bases and J shed 4 bases, with 15 bases lying between them. The CDR3 loop spans 13 amino acids. The CDR3 DNA sequence: TGCAGCGTAGCCCAGTCGATAGGAGAGACCCAGTACTTC. As protein: CSVAQSIGETQYF.

This clonotype was observed many times. V and J are TRBV10-3 and TRBJ2-5, with a weak D call TRBD2 (5 bases). V was cut by 4 bases and J by 7 bases, with 13 bases left in between. CDR1 ENHRY and CDR2 SYGVKD come from the germline V gene. CDR3 length: 13 residues. This CDR3 is CAISVPGNPTQYF. Written as DNA, the CDR3 is TGTGCCATCAGTGTTCCGGGGAACCCGACCCAGTACTTC.

This clonotype was seen a few times. The rearrangement uses TRBV27 and TRBJ2-6, with TRBD2 as a possible D gene (7 bases). The CDR3 spans 16 residues. Looked up from germline, CDR1 is MNHEY and CDR2 is SMNVEV (reference sequence). Trimming took 5 bases from V and 0 from J, leaving 11 bases between them. CDR3: CASSGGGFSGANVLTF. The CDR3 coding sequence is TGTGCCAGCAGTGGCGGGGGCTTCTCTGGGGCCAACGTCCTGACTTTC.

The table lists this clonotype with a few counts. The CDR3 protein is CASSLAGRGEDNEQFF. In nucleotides, the CDR3 is TGCGCCAGCAGCTTGGCCGGGCGGGGCGAGGACAATGAGCAGTTCTTC. The rearrangement joins TRBV5-1 to TRBJ2-1; D may be TRBD2 (6 bases). The CDR3 covers 16 residues. Trimming stripped 0 bases from V and 5 bases from J, with 15 bases between. Germline loops: CDR1 SGHRS, CDR2 YFSETQ.

This clonotype was found a few times. This chain links TRBV30 with TRBJ2-2; no definite D call. The CDR3 extends over 13 amino acids. V dropped 0 bases and J dropped 3 bases, with 5 bases sitting between them. From germline, CDR1 is GTSNPN and CDR2 SVGIG (reference sequence). For the CDR3, the DNA is TGTGCCTGGAGTGTATGGGACACCGGGGAGCTGTTTTTT. Translating gives CAWSVWDTGELFF.

This chain uses TRBV2 with TRBJ2-1; no firm D call. Deletions cut 5 bases from V and 7 bases from J, with 15 bases between. CDR3 length equals 14 residues. Per germline, CDR1 SNHLY and CDR2 FYNNEI. CDR3 nucleotide sequence: TGTGCCAGCAGTAGACCCCCGAGCCGAAATGAGCAGTTCTTC. This encodes CASSRPPSRNEQFF. The entire variable domain, with the rest obtained from reference TRBV2 and TRBJ2-1, is as follows: EPEVTQTPSHQVTQMGQEVILRCVPISNHLYFYWYRQILGQKVEFLVSFYNNEISEKSEIFDDQFSVERPDGSNFTLKIRSTKLEDSAMYFCASSRPPSRNEQFFGPGTRLTVL.

This clonotype came up a few times. The rearrangement joins TRBV29-1 to TRBJ1-2; 7 nucleotides match TRBD1. Losses at the gene ends were 7 bases for V and 2 bases for J; bases not matched to a gene: 10. Germline V gene data show CDR1 as SQVTM and CDR2 as ANQGSEA. The CDR3 contains 14 residues. The CDR3 sequence: CSAKPWTGNYGYTF. CDR3 nucleotides: TGCAGCGCCAAGCCCTGGACAGGAAACTATGGCTACACCTTC.

CDR3 DNA sequence: TGCAGTGCCCGAAGGGGCGGGGATGGCTACACCTTC. It encodes CSARRGGDGYTF. The chain links TRBV20-1 to TRBJ1-2; possibly TRBD1 for D (5 bases). V lost 6 bases and J lost 6, with 14 bases in between. The V gene's germline CDR1 is DFQATT and CDR2 SNEGSKA (reference sequence). The CDR3 is 12 residues long.

This clonotype was seen only a few times. As DNA, the CDR3 is TGCAGCGTCCTTCCAGCGGGGGGCGCCACAGATACGCAGTATTTT. This codes for CSVLPAGGATDTQYF. The J gene is TRBJ2-3, the V gene TRBV29-1, with TRBD2 identical over 9 bases. The CDR3 consists of 15 residues. Germline V gene lookup returns CDR1 SQVTM and CDR2 ANQGSEA. After removal of 6 bases from V and 2 bases from J, the junction contained 9 bases not matched to a gene.

J is TRBJ1-2 and V is TRBV5-1, with a tentative D call TRBD1 (5 bases). Germline assignment: CDR1 SGHRS and CDR2 YFSETQ. Deletions cut 0 bases from V and 6 bases from J, with 15 bases between. The CDR3 spans 15 residues. CDR3 loop: CASSLVWGGSDGYTF. CDR3 bases: TGCGCCAGCAGCTTGGTATGGGGGGGAAGCGATGGCTACACCTTC.

This clonotype was counted a few times. The chain has TRBV19 and TRBJ1-1, with 7 bases lining up with TRBD1. Germline V gene data show CDR1 as LNHDA and CDR2 as SQIVND (reference sequence). The ends lost 3 bases at V and 0 bases at J; junction bases unmatched: 7. The CDR3 is 16 residues long. The CDR3 DNA follows: TGTGCCAGTAGTATTTCGGACAGGAGCATGAACACTGAAGCTTTCTTT. It is translated as CASSISDRSMNTEAFF.